One and the same sample provided the 16 T cell receptor beta chains below, sequenced in a study of T cell responses to AZD1222 COVID-19 vaccine. Sequencing was performed with immunoSEQ multiplex PCR; in TCRdb, only in-frame clones are kept and a portion is missing. Of 180,000 or so clones in the sample, 90% to 95% were seen once. The source material was peripheral blood, sampled 28 days after the second dose of the MenACWY control vaccine. These receptors came from an adult who received the MenACWY meningococcal vaccine as a control.

The chain combines TRBV6-2 or TRBV6-3 with TRBJ1-1, with TRBD1 as a possible D gene (5 bases). CDR3 size: 13 residues. V gave up 2 bases and J gave up 6 bases, with 10 bases separating them. Germline V lookup: CDR1 MNHEY, CDR2 SVGEGT. The CDR3 bases are TGTGCCAGCAGTTACGGGGGTATCCCTGAAGCTTTCTTT. This gives the protein CASSYGGIPEAFF.

This chain uses TRBV10-3 with TRBJ1-2; 10 bases map to TRBD1. V lost 11 bases, J lost 5 bases, and 11 bases stayed unmatched. Germline lookup yields CDR1 ENHRY and CDR2 SYGVKD. This CDR3 has 14 amino acids. CDR3 bases: TGTGCCTCCGCAGTTGCGGGACAGGGGTATGGCTACACCTTC. Translation gives CASAVAGQGYGYTF.

The chain joins TRBV5-4 to TRBJ1-2; D unclear. V was cut by 2 bases and J by 4 bases, with 9 bases left in between. The V gene's germline CDR1 is SGHNT and CDR2 YYREEE (reference sequence). The CDR3 spans 13 residues. CDR3 DNA sequence: TGTGCCAGCAGCTTTAGGGAACGCTATGGCTACACCTTC. It codes for CASSFRERYGYTF.

The CDR3 DNA follows: TGTGCCAGCAAGAATCAGGGGGATAATGGCTACACCTTC. Encoded protein: CASKNQGDNGYTF. This chain joins TRBV3-1 (or the pseudogene TRBV3-2) and TRBJ1-2, with 7 bases matching TRBD1. V dropped 7 bases and J dropped 6; count of bases not matched to a gene: 8. In germline, CDR1 is LGHDT, CDR2 YNNKEL (reference sequence). The CDR3 extends over 13 amino acids.

This chain connects TRBV28 to TRBJ1-4, with unresolved D. The germline V gene encodes CDR1 MDHEN and CDR2 SYDVKM. With 4 bases removed from V and 7 bases from J, the gap between germline ends came to 4 bases. CDR3 size: 11 residues. The chain's CDR3 is CASSWSEKLFF. CDR3 nucleotide sequence: TGTGCCAGCAGTTGGAGTGAAAAACTGTTTTTT.

The chain links TRBV2 to TRBJ1-1; unclear D gene. Deletions cut 5 bases from V and 0 bases from J, with 7 bases between. From germline, CDR1 is SNHLY and CDR2 FYNNEI. The CDR3 spans 13 residues. For the CDR3, the DNA is TGTGCCAGCAGTCTTGAGATGAACACTGAAGCTTTCTTT. This codes for CASSLEMNTEAFF.

The gene calls are TRBV7-8 and TRBJ1-2, with D uncertain. Trimming left V 1 base short and J 2 bases short, with 8 bases between. CDR1 is SGHVS, CDR2 FQNEAQ, per germline. The CDR3 loop spans 14 amino acids. CDR3 sequence (DNA): TGTGCCAGCAGCTTAGTAGGAGGGAACTATGGCTACACCTTC. This encodes CASSLVGGNYGYTF.

The V and J genes are TRBV19 and TRBJ1-4; perhaps TRBD1 as D (5 bases). The CDR3 is 13 residues long. Per the germline V gene, CDR1 is LNHDA and CDR2 is SQIVND (reference sequence). Trimming stripped 5 bases from V and 10 bases from J, with 14 bases between. This CDR3 reads CASSWQGRGKLFF. DNA of the CDR3: TGTGCCAGTAGTTGGCAGGGAAGGGGAAAACTGTTTTTT. The full variable domain, with the rest looked up from reference TRBV19 and TRBJ1-4, is DGGITQSPKYLFRKEGQNVTLSCEQNLNHDAMYWYRQDPGQGLRLIYYSQIVNDFQKGDIAEGYSVSREKKESFPLTVTSAQKNPTAFYLCASSWQGRGKLFFGSGTQLSVL.

The J gene is TRBJ2-7, the V gene TRBV29-1; D is possibly TRBD2 (7 bases). The CDR3 extends over 12 amino acids. In germline, CDR1 is SQVTM, CDR2 ANQGSEA. The V and J ends lost 3 bases and 7 bases respectively, with 13 bases between them. Here the CDR3 DNA reads TGCAGCGTTGATGACGGGGGGCTGGAGCAGTACTTC. Translated, it gives CSVDDGGLEQYF.

The chain has TRBV6-5 and TRBJ2-1; unclear D gene. Germline lookup yields CDR1 MNHEY and CDR2 SVGAGI. CDR3 size: 13 residues. V was shortened by 6 bases and J by 2 bases, with 8 bases between the two germline ends. The CDR3 sequence is CASRFGPYNEQFF. The CDR3 DNA reads TGTGCCAGCAGATTTGGACCCTACAATGAGCAGTTCTTC.

This chain links TRBV7-9 with TRBJ1-1; D not resolved. The CDR3 loop spans 13 amino acids. V was shortened by 2 bases and J by 5 bases, with 9 bases between the two germline ends. The germline V gene has CDR1 SEHNR and CDR2 FQNEAQ (reference sequence). As DNA, the CDR3 is TGTGCCAGCAGCTTACAGTCCTCGACTGAAGCTTTCTTT. This sequence encodes CASSLQSSTEAFF.

This clone was counted a few times. This chain uses TRBV7-9 with TRBJ2-5; 13 bases fit TRBD2. The germline CDR1 and CDR2 sequences are SEHNR and FQNEAQ (reference sequence). J gave up 4 bases and V 5 bases, and 7 bases lay outside the gene matches. The length of the CDR3 is 16 residues. CDR3: CASSGRTSGGSETQYF. The CDR3 coding sequence is TGTGCCAGCAGCGGAAGGACTAGCGGGGGCTCAGAGACCCAGTACTTC.

Only one count was recorded for this clone. The V call is TRBV11-1, the J call TRBJ1-2, with D possibly matching TRBD1 (5 bases). The CDR3 covers 15 residues. From germline, CDR1 is SGHAT and CDR2 FQDESV (reference sequence). Trimming cost V 6 bases and J 5 bases, with 19 bases left between them. CDR3 protein: CASSLLLGGSYGYTF. For the CDR3, the DNA is TGTGCCAGCAGTTTACTACTTGGGGGATCGTATGGCTACACCTTC. Variable domain in full (rest from reference TRBV11-1 and TRBJ1-2): EAEVAQSPRYKITEKSQAVAFWCDPISGHATLYWYRQILGQGPELLVQFQDESVVDDSQLPKDRFSAERLKGVDSTLKIQPAELGDSAMYLCASSLLLGGSYGYTFGSGTRLTVV.

This chain joins TRBV6-5 and TRBJ1-5; 7 positions match TRBD1. Germline CDR1 and CDR2: MNHEY and SVGAGI. J lost 8 bases, V lost 11 bases, and 15 bases had no gene match. The CDR3 totals 14 residues. CDR3 in amino acids: CAPGGANHLEPQHF. CDR3 nucleotide sequence: TGTGCCCCAGGGGGGGCCAATCATCTTGAGCCCCAGCATTTT.

The chain recombines TRBV4-1 with TRBJ1-3; D unclear. The germline gives CDR1 MGHRA, CDR2 YSYEKL. CDR3 length equals 15 residues. Trimming cost V 1 base and J 2 bases, with 9 bases left between them. Written as DNA, the CDR3 is TGCGCCAGCAGCCAAGTTTCGGGAACTGGAAACACCATATATTTT. Protein: CASSQVSGTGNTIYF.

The CDR3 protein is CAFSRDRARGYTF. The CDR3 DNA is TGTGCCTTCTCCCGGGACAGGGCTCGAGGCTACACCTTC. The chain has TRBV30 and TRBJ1-2, with TRBD1 matching over 9 bases. Germline V lookup: CDR1 GTSNPN, CDR2 SVGIG (reference sequence). The V and J ends lost 7 bases and 8 bases, in that order; junction bases with no gene match: 11. The CDR3 runs 13 residues.